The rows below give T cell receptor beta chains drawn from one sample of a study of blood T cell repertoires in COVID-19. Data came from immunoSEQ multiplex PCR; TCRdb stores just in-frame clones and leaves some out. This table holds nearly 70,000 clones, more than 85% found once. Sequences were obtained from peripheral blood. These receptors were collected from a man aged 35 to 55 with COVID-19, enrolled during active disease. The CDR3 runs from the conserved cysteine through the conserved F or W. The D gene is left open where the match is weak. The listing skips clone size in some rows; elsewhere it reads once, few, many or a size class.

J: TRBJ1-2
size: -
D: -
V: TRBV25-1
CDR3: CASIVRDNSYGYTF
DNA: TGTGCCAGCATAGTACGGGACAACTCCTATGGCTACACCTTC

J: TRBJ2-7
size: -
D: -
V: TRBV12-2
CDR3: CASRLGARESSYEQYF
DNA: TGTGCAAGTCGCTTAGGTGCCCGAGAGAGCTCCTACGAGCAGTACTTC

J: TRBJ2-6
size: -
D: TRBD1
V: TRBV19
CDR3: CASSRWRQGAQGANVLTF
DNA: TGTGCCAGTAGTCGGTGGAGACAGGGGGCGCAGGGGGCCAACGTCCTGACTTTC

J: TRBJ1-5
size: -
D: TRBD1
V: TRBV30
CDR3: CAWSPGGVNQPQHF
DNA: TGTGCCTGGAGTCCAGGGGGAGTCAATCAGCCCCAGCATTTT

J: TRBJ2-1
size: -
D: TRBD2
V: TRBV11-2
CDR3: CASSLVVAGSNNEQFF
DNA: TGTGCCAGCAGCTTAGTAGTAGCGGGCTCCAACAATGAGCAGTTCTTC

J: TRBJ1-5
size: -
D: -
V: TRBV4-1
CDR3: CASSKRSENQPQHF
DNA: TGCGCCAGCAGCAAGCGGTCGGAGAATCAGCCCCAGCATTTT

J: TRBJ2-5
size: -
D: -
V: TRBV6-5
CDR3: CASSRDNQETQYF
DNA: TGTGCCAGCAGTCGGGACAACCAAGAGACCCAGTACTTC

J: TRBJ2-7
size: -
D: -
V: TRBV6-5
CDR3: CASRTGRGEQYF
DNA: TGTGCCAGCAGGACAGGGCGGGGAGAGCAGTACTTC

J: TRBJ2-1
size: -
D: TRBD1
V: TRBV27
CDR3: CASTKAGTGYYNEQFF
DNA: TGTGCCAGCACCAAGGCCGGGACAGGGTACTACAATGAGCAGTTCTTC

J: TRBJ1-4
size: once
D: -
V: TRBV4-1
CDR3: CASSQDPGTQEEKLFF
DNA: TGCGCCAGCAGCCAAGATCCCGGGACTCAAGAGGAAAAACTGTTTTTT

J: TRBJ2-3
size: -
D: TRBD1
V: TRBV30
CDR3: CAWNRGSTDTQYF
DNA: TGTGCCTGGAACAGGGGCAGCACAGATACGCAGTATTTT

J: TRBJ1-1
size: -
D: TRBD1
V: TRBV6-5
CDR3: CASGGGRGNTEAFF
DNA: TGTGCCAGCGGAGGGGGCCGGGGGAACACTGAAGCTTTCTTT

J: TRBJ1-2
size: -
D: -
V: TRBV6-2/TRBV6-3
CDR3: CASSYLGSNGYTF
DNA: TGTGCCAGCAGTTATTTGGGGAGTAATGGCTACACCTTC

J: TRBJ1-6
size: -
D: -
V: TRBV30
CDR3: CACQTVALDSPLHF
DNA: TGTGCCTGCCAGACGGTAGCCCTGGATTCACCCCTCCACTTT

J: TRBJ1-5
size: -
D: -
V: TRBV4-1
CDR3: CASRRRDYSNQPQHF
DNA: TGCGCCAGCAGACGCAGGGATTATAGCAATCAGCCCCAGCATTTT

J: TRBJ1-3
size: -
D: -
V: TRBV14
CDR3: CASSQDFSQGSENTIYF
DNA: TGTGCCAGCAGCCAAGATTTCTCCCAGGGATCGGAGAACACCATATATTTT

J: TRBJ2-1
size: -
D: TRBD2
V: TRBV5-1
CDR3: CASTLSSGSYNEQFF
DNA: TGCGCCAGCACCCTTTCTAGCGGCTCCTACAATGAGCAGTTCTTC

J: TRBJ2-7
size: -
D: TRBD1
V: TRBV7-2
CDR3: CASSGTGTAYEQYF
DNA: TGTGCCAGCAGCGGCACCGGGACAGCTTACGAGCAGTACTTC

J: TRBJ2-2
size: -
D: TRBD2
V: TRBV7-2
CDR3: CASSLEGRDWHFGELFF
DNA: TGTGCCAGCAGCTTAGAGGGGAGGGACTGGCACTTCGGGGAGCTGTTTTTT

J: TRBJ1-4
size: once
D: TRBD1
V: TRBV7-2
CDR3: CASSLGTGQGGEKLFF
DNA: TGTGCCAGCAGCTTAGGGACGGGACAGGGGGGTGAAAAACTGTTTTTT

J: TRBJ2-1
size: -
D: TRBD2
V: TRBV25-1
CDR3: CASSEFKRESSYNEQFF
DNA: TGTGCCAGCAGTGAATTCAAGCGGGAAAGCTCCTACAATGAGCAGTTCTTC

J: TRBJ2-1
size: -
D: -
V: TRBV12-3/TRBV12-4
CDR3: CASSFGGVNEQFF
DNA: TGTGCCAGCAGTTTCGGCGGGGTCAATGAGCAGTTCTTC